This T cell receptor beta chain derives from a study of T cell clusters in autoimmune cytopenias. Study-wide points: The T cell clusters came from computational analysis alone and lack functional validation. TRB repertoire shifts in secondary cytopenia and chronic lymphocytic leukemia mostly reflected lymphoma, not autoimmunity. Comparing secondary cytopenia with chronic lymphocytic leukemia showed no cluster-lack signature, apparently masked by lymphoma repertoire. Primary autoimmune cytopenia patients seemingly lacked the physiological T cell clusters found in healthy donors.

TRB was amplified by touch-down multiplex PCR, primer pools A and B combined. TCRdb reprocessed the multiplex PCR reads, with one entry per CDR3 protein and no DNA. Its clone listing holds over 3,000 distinct CDR3 sequences. The CDR3 has 17 amino acids. Germline CDR1 is MNHEY and CDR2 is SMNVEV (reference sequence). Each sample's input was 200 to 250 ng genomic DNA, some 38,000 genome equivalents. Its frequency marks this clonotype as medium-sized. What it binds is unknown. The receptor was isolated from a human donor with an autoimmune cytopenia or autoimmune hepatitis (not recorded which). The V and J genes are TRBV27 and TRBJ2-7; TCRdb's assignment of TRBD2 cannot be checked, as there is no DNA. Specimen: peripheral blood. The CDR3 here is CASSPGTSGGPGYEQYF.